Below, 31 T cell receptor beta chains from the same sample are listed, as sequenced in a study of regulatory T cells in long-lasting Graves disease. Construction of TCR beta libraries relied on iRepertoire HTBI primers and on Arm-PCR targeting CDR3 regions. One entry per CDR3 protein results from TCRdb running MiXCR on the multiplex PCR reads. The sample carries 400,000 or so distinct CDR3 sequences, around 22% recorded once. Time point noted: persistent/refractory GD, antithyroid drugs over 5 years with positive TRAb. There was RNA extracted from PBMCs, and the TCR library was made from it. Sequenced here: peripheral blood mononuclear cells (PBMCs), sampled when the disease was refractory, from a patient treated with antithyroid drugs. These receptors all come from a female donor with Graves disease.

This clonotype showed up just a few times. The rearrangement joins TRBV7-9 to TRBJ1-2; no firm D call. Trimming shortened V by 1 base and J by 2 bases, and 11 bases separated the two germline ends. Germline values: CDR1 SEHNR, CDR2 FQNEAQ (reference sequence). The CDR3 runs to 15 residues. The CDR3 reads CASSLGVDPNYGYTF. The CDR3, as DNA: TGTGCCAGCAGCTTAGGAGTAGACCCCAACTATGGCTACACCTTC.

This clonotype was seen at least ten times. The rearrangement links TRBV2 to TRBJ1-4; D not certain. Germline CDR1 SNHLY, CDR2 FYNNEI. The V and J ends lost 6 bases and 5 bases respectively, with 22 bases between them. CDR3 length equals 17 residues. The CDR3 loop reads CASRIGRAGYGNEKLFF. The CDR3 nucleotides read TGTGCCAGCAGGATAGGAAGGGCGGGGTACGGAAATGAAAAACTGTTTTTT. The full variable domain, with the rest looked up from reference TRBV2 and TRBJ1-4, is EPEVTQTPSHQVTQMGQEVILRCVPISNHLYFYWYRQILGQKVEFLVSFYNNEISEKSEIFDDQFSVERPDGSNFTLKIRSTKLEDSAMYFCASRIGRAGYGNEKLFFGSGTQLSVL.

This clonotype was seen only once. J is TRBJ1-1 and V is TRBV20-1; perhaps TRBD1 as D (5 bases). The CDR3 length is 15 residues. Germline values: CDR1 DFQATT, CDR2 SNEGSKA (reference sequence). Trimming shortened V by 5 bases and J by 5 bases, and 21 bases separated the two germline ends. The CDR3 DNA reads TGCAGTGCTCGTCCCGGGACCGGGGAGAGGACTGAAGCTTTCTTT. Its translation: CSARPGTGERTEAFF.

This clonotype was seen ten or more times. The chain couples TRBV29-1 to TRBJ2-5; D is ambiguous. This CDR3 is 12 amino acids long. The V gene lost 3 bases and the J gene lost 2 bases, with 7 bases spanning the gap. Germline CDR1 SQVTM, CDR2 ANQGSEA. The DNA of the CDR3 is TGCAGCGTTGAGAGGATTCAAGAGACCCAGTACTTC. Translated: CSVERIQETQYF.

The chain employs TRBV7-2 and TRBJ2-7, with D maybe TRBD1 (6 bases). Germline assignment: CDR1 SGHTA and CDR2 FQGNSA. V was trimmed by 4 bases and J by 3 bases, leaving 13 bases between them. The CDR3 contains 14 residues. The CDR3 reads CASSSPGQFYEQYF. The CDR3 nucleotides are TGTGCCAGCAGCTCCCCCGGACAGTTCTACGAGCAGTACTTC.

The rearrangement joins TRBV10-3 to TRBJ1-3; 10 bases are shared with TRBD1. This CDR3 spans 15 amino acids. Per the germline V gene, CDR1 is ENHRY and CDR2 is SYGVKD. V gave up 4 bases and J gave up 4 bases; unmatched junction bases: 4. Written as DNA, the CDR3 is TGTGCCATCAGTGCAGGGACAGGGGTCGGAAACACCATATATTTT. Its translation is CAISAGTGVGNTIYF.

This clonotype has just a few counts. V is TRBV29-1 and J is TRBJ1-2; TRBD1 agrees at 7 bases. The germline V gene has CDR1 SQVTM and CDR2 ANQGSEA. There are 15 residues in the CDR3. Unmatched junction bases numbered 14, after V lost 7 bases and J lost 3 bases. CDR3 sequence: CSASAGGGIDYGYTF. In DNA, the CDR3 is TGCAGCGCCTCCGCGGGAGGGGGCATCGACTATGGCTACACCTTC.

This clonotype has more than one count but fewer than ten. The chain uses TRBV5-1 and TRBJ1-5, with 9 bases fitting TRBD1. V lost 0 bases to trimming and J lost 3 bases; unmatched junction nucleotides: 10. This CDR3 spans 18 amino acids. The V gene's germline CDR1 is SGHRS and CDR2 YFSETQ. The CDR3 spells CASSLGEVGQGLNQPQHF. The CDR3 DNA follows: TGCGCCAGCAGCTTGGGGGAGGTGGGACAGGGACTCAATCAGCCCCAGCATTTT.

CDR3 DNA: TGCAGTGCTAGCTTAGGGACAAGGGCTTCCTACGAGCAGTACTTC. This translates into CSASLGTRASYEQYF. This chain uses TRBV20-1 with TRBJ2-7; a weak D match, TRBD1 (6 bases). The germline V gene has CDR1 DFQATT and CDR2 SNEGSKA (reference sequence). Trimming removed 3 bases from V and 1 base from J, with 16 bases in between. This CDR3 contains 15 residues.

This clonotype was observed at least ten times. The V gene is TRBV2, the J gene TRBJ2-7; 10 positions match TRBD2. The CDR3 length is 14 residues. CDR1 SNHLY and CDR2 FYNNEI come from the germline V gene. Trimming took 7 bases from V and 3 from J; bases not matched to a gene: 6. The CDR3 DNA reads as TGTGCCAGCAACAAGGGACTAGCGAACTACGAGCAGTACTTC. Encoded protein: CASNKGLANYEQYF.

This clonotype was seen a handful of times. The V gene is TRBV27, the J gene TRBJ2-5, with D perhaps assigned TRBD1 or TRBD2 (6 bases each). Germline V lookup: CDR1 MNHEY, CDR2 SMNVEV (reference sequence). Between the trimmed V and J ends, which lost 2 bases and 3 bases, there was a span of 10 bases. The CDR3 consists of 14 residues. CDR3 bases: TGTGCCAGCAGTTTAGGGGGGCCTGAAGAGACCCAGTACTTC. Translating it yields CASSLGGPEETQYF.

For this clonotype: A junction end diverges from the germline sequence, so it may reflect a read error. This chain uses TRBV28 with TRBJ2-7; 7 positions agree with TRBD1. The germline V gene encodes CDR1 MDHEN and CDR2 SYDVKM. This CDR3 comprises 14 residues. CDR3 region: CAISSTGERYEQYF. DNA for the CDR3: TGTGCCATCAGTTCTACAGGGGAAAGGTACGAGCAGTACTTT.

This clonotype has only a few counts. This sequence joins TRBV4-1 and TRBJ1-1; 10 bases match TRBD1. CDR1 is MGHRA and CDR2 is YSYEKL in the germline V gene. V lost 3 bases and J lost 1; bases outside the gene matches: 8. This CDR3 comprises 17 residues. CDR3: CASSQVDRGPPNTEAFF. CDR3 nucleotide sequence: TGCGCCAGCAGCCAGGTAGACAGGGGGCCTCCGAACACTGAAGCTTTCTTT.

This chain links TRBV5-1 with TRBJ1-1; perhaps TRBD1 as D (6 bases). The CDR3 has 17 amino acids. Trimming pared 0 bases from V and 4 bases from J, leaving 19 bases between. Per the germline V gene, CDR1 is SGHRS and CDR2 is YFSETQ. This chain's CDR3 is CASSLEAGKGVGTEAFF. The CDR3 DNA reads TGCGCCAGCAGCTTGGAGGCTGGGAAGGGGGTAGGCACTGAAGCTTTCTTT.

With respect to this clonotype: Its ends do not fully match the called genes, so a read error is possible. The V and J genes are TRBV28 and TRBJ2-1; 9 bases map to TRBD2. Looked up from germline, CDR1 is MDHEN and CDR2 is SYDVKM. The CDR3 sequence is 14 residues long. CDR3 protein: CASSLSGRYSEQFF. CDR3 bases: TGTGCCAGCAGCCTCAGCGGGAGGTACAGTGAGCAGTTCTTC.

The V and J genes are TRBV15 and TRBJ1-4; D gene uncertain. The CDR3 runs 13 residues. The germline gives CDR1 LNHNV, CDR2 YYDKDF (reference sequence). Trimming pared 8 bases from V and 11 bases from J, leaving 18 bases between. The CDR3 sequence is CATYKPDAGKLFF. Here the CDR3 DNA reads TGTGCCACCTACAAACCAGATGCCGGGAAACTGTTTTTT. The full variable domain, rest sourced from reference TRBV15 and TRBJ1-4, is DAMVIQNPRYQVTQFGKPVTLSCSQTLNHNVMYWYQQKSSQAPKLLFHYYDKDFNNEADTPDNFQSRRPNTSFCFLDIRSPGLGDTAMYLCATYKPDAGKLFFGSGTQLSVL.

This clonotype was recorded many times. V is TRBV27 and J is TRBJ1-2, with D perhaps matching TRBD1 (6 bases). This CDR3 has 15 amino acids. Germline lookup yields CDR1 MNHEY and CDR2 SMNVEV (reference sequence). The V gene lost 2 bases and the J gene lost 4 bases, with 14 bases spanning the gap. The CDR3, as DNA: TGTGCCAGCAGTTTAAGTGTACAGGGCCCCTATGGCTACACCTTC. Its translation: CASSLSVQGPYGYTF.

This clonotype was observed a few times. V is TRBV15 and J is TRBJ2-1, with 9 bases lining up with TRBD2. This CDR3 is 16 amino acids long. CDR1 is LNHNV, CDR2 YYDKDF, per germline (reference sequence). The J segment lost 5 bases and the V segment lost 5 bases, leaving 10 bases of the junction unmatched. CDR3 residues: CATSPPPGLADNEQFF. The CDR3 coding sequence is TGTGCCACCAGCCCTCCCCCGGGACTAGCAGACAATGAGCAGTTCTTC.

This clonotype turned up a few times. The chain links TRBV27 to TRBJ1-1; D possibly corresponds to TRBD1 (5 bases). Trimming took off 7 bases at V and 7 bases at J, with 19 bases between the two ends. The CDR3 totals 14 residues. Germline V gene sequence: CDR1 MNHEY, CDR2 SMNVEV (reference sequence). CDR3 nucleotides: TGTGCCAGCACCCAGTTGGGGGAAAATGTTGAAGCTTTCTTT. This gives the protein CASTQLGENVEAFF.

This clonotype was seen a handful of times. The rearrangement links TRBV27 to TRBJ2-7; TRBD2 might be the D (6 bases). The CDR3 sequence is 13 residues long. Germline-derived CDR1 and CDR2 are MNHEY and SMNVEV (reference sequence). The V gene lost 5 bases and the J gene lost 12 bases, with 20 bases spanning the gap. The CDR3 DNA sequence: TGTGCCAGCAGTATCTCCGGGACTCACCCCGTGTACTTC. This codes for CASSISGTHPVYF.

This clonotype was counted between two and nine times. The gene calls are TRBV7-6 and TRBJ1-4, with 10 bases matching TRBD1. CDR1 and CDR2 (germline): SGHVS, FNYEAQ. V shed 2 bases and J 8 bases; nucleotides not matched to a gene: 8. The CDR3 loop spans 16 amino acids. The CDR3 DNA follows: TGTGCCAGCAGCTTACGGCCCGGGACAGGGGTAGAAAAACTGTTTTTT. Translation gives CASSLRPGTGVEKLFF.

The genes are TRBV7-3 and TRBJ2-2; D assignment may be TRBD1 or TRBD2 (5 bases each). CDR1 is SGHTA and CDR2 is FQGTGA in the germline V gene. This CDR3 has 14 amino acids. V lost 4 bases, J lost 2 bases, and 8 bases lay in between. The CDR3, as DNA: TGTGCCAGCAGCTGGGGACCCAACACCGGGGAGCTGTTTTTT. Its translation is CASSWGPNTGELFF.

This clonotype was seen a handful of times. The chain joins TRBV14 to TRBJ2-5, with D unclear. The CDR3 is 14 residues long. CDR1 is SGHDN and CDR2 is FVKESK in the germline V gene. Trimming shortened V by 4 bases and J by 1 base, and 10 bases separated the two germline ends. The CDR3 nucleotides are TGTGCCAGCAGCCGTAGGGCATTCCAAGAGACCCAGTACTTC. It yields the protein CASSRRAFQETQYF.

This clonotype was seen a few times. Here the CDR3 DNA reads TGTGCCAGCAGACATGGACTAGCGGGAGGGCTCCAAGAGACCCAGTACTTC. Amino acids: CASRHGLAGGLQETQYF. This rearrangement joins TRBV2 to TRBJ2-5, with 15 bases aligning to TRBD2. V lost 6 bases and J lost 1; bases outside the gene matches: 6. Germline-derived CDR1 and CDR2 are SNHLY and FYNNEI. The CDR3 spans 17 residues.

The table lists this clonotype with many counts. The J gene is TRBJ2-7, the V gene TRBV7-2, with 12 bases aligning to TRBD2. The CDR3 consists of 17 residues. The ends lost 1 base at V and 3 bases at J; junction bases unmatched: 7. The V gene's germline CDR1 is SGHTA and CDR2 FQGNSA. CDR3 DNA: TGTGCCAGCAGCTTAGTACTAGCGGGAGGCATCCTCTACGAGCAGTACTTC. This codes for CASSLVLAGGILYEQYF.

This clonotype was counted at least ten times. The genes are TRBV11-2 and TRBJ2-5; 7 nucleotides align to TRBD2. This CDR3 spans 17 amino acids. V lost 1 base, J lost 5 bases, and 13 bases stayed unmatched. In germline, CDR1 is SGHAT, CDR2 FQNNGV. The CDR3 protein is CASSLGGGTGLSETQYF. CDR3 DNA: TGTGCCAGCAGCTTAGGGGGAGGGACGGGATTATCGGAGACCCAGTACTTC.

V is TRBV5-6 and J is TRBJ1-2, with D hard to call. CDR1 SGHDT and CDR2 YYEEEE come from the germline V gene. The V and J ends lost 0 bases and 0 bases respectively, with 9 bases between them. This CDR3 region has 15 residues. The CDR3 loop reads CASSLGHQTNYGYTF. CDR3 in DNA: TGTGCCAGCAGCTTGGGACACCAAACTAACTATGGCTACACCTTC.

V gene TRBV19 combines with J gene TRBJ1-1; 11 bases map to TRBD1. The CDR3 contains 17 residues. CDR1 and CDR2 (germline): LNHDA, SQIVND (reference sequence). Trimming took 6 bases from V and 3 from J; bases not matched to a gene: 12. The chain's CDR3 is CASRPWDRGAGDTEAFF. The CDR3 nucleotides read TGTGCCAGTAGACCCTGGGACAGGGGGGCCGGGGACACTGAAGCTTTCTTT.

In the case of this clonotype: Since the CDR3 does not end with the conserved phenylalanine or tryptophan, this likely comes from a read error. The genes are TRBV6-2 or TRBV6-3 and TRBJ1-5; TRBD1 is a possible D gene (5 bases). V was pared by 9 bases and J by 0 bases, with 12 bases between. Germline lookup yields CDR1 MNHEY and CDR2 SVGEGT. The CDR3 totals 14 residues. The CDR3 DNA sequence: TGTGCCAGTCGAGGTGGGGGTAGCAATCAGCCCCAGCATTCT. Amino acid sequence: CASRGGGSNQPQHS.

This clonotype was observed many times. The J gene is TRBJ1-5, the V gene TRBV6-4; D remains ambiguous. Germline-derived CDR1 and CDR2 are MRHNA and SNTAGT. V shed 2 bases and J shed 7 bases, with 9 bases lying between them. The CDR3 totals 13 residues. The CDR3 loop is CASSDVVLQPQHF. CDR3 bases: TGTGCCAGCAGTGACGTAGTCCTCCAGCCCCAGCATTTT.

In this sample, this clonotype turned up a few times. The rearrangement uses TRBV5-1 and TRBJ2-7, with TRBD2 matching over 11 bases. The CDR3 runs to 17 residues. The germline V gene has CDR1 SGHRS and CDR2 YFSETQ. Trimming at V came to 4 bases and at J to 4 bases, leaving 13 bases not matched to a gene. The CDR3 reads CASSLGLAVSRHYEQYF. CDR3 in DNA: TGCGCCAGCAGCCTGGGACTAGCGGTGTCTCGACATTACGAGCAGTACTTC.